This TCR beta chain is drawn from a study of Ad26.COV2.S vaccination and SARS-CoV-2 variants. Whole-study context: Ad26.COV2.S given intramuscularly, once or twice 56 days apart. Study outcomes and limitations: Vaccinees reportedly had broad spike-specific CD8+ and CD4+ T cell responses.

Generated by immunoSEQ multiplex PCR, the TCRdb table keeps only in-frame clones and is missing some. The sample includes about half a million clones, around 89% seen only once; the top ten take about 1.5%. This CDR3 is 17 amino acids long. The germline gives CDR1 MDHEN, CDR2 SYDVKM. V lost 5 bases, J lost 7 bases, and 26 bases lay in between. Treatment specified: around 19 received Ad26.COV2.S at low or high dose, single or two shots; 5 received placebo; per-sample allocation not given. Day 63 following the first vaccine or placebo injection was when the samples were taken. This clone was recorded once. Its specificity is unknown.

Sequencing was performed on peripheral blood, taken in a trial of Ad26.COV2.S vaccine versus placebo. The chain uses TRBV28 and TRBJ2-5, with D maybe TRBD2 (6 bases). This TCR came from a person aged 18 to 65 who received the Ad26.COV2.S COVID-19 vaccine or a placebo. The CDR3, as DNA: TGTGCCAGCAGTAGGCCACCATCTGGGGGGATAATTGGGACCCAGTACTTC. It codes for CASSRPPSGGIIGTQYF.